Listed here are 28 T cell receptor beta chains from one sample, sequenced in a study of blood T cells in healthy people across ages. For the second PCR, which ran for 7 to 11 cycles, a sample-barcoded 5' primer and a J-beta primer mix were used. One entry per CDR3 protein results from TCRdb running MiXCR on the 5' RACE reads. The sample yields 850,000 to 1,000,000 distinct CDR3 sequences, around 46% seen once. The specimen was blood. All receptors come from a man under 40 in good health.

The chain links TRBV7-3 to TRBJ2-3; a possible D gene is TRBD1 (5 bases). The CDR3 spans 15 residues. V was shortened by 4 bases and J by 5 bases, with 16 bases between the two germline ends. Germline V CDR1 and CDR2: SGHTA, FQGTGA. The DNA of the CDR3 is TGTGCCAGCAGCTCAAGGCCGTTCCAGGGAGATACGCAGTATTTT. Its protein product is CASSSRPFQGDTQYF.

V gene TRBV27 combines with J gene TRBJ2-3; 8 bases align to TRBD1. The CDR3 totals 14 residues. V was clipped by 6 bases and J by 7 bases; unmatched bases: 9. Germline V gene lookup returns CDR1 MNHEY and CDR2 SMNVEV (reference sequence). This chain's CDR3 is CASSDRTGLHTQYF. CDR3 sequence (DNA): TGTGCCAGCAGCGACAGGACAGGGTTACATACGCAGTATTTT.

The chain recombines TRBV5-1 with TRBJ1-2; TRBD1 matches 7 bases. The V segment lost 0 bases and the J segment 5 bases; nucleotides outside the gene matches: 7. Looked up from germline, CDR1 is SGHRS and CDR2 is YFSETQ. The CDR3 consists of 15 residues. CDR3 sequence (DNA): TGCGCCAGCAGCTTGGCCACGACAGGGCCTTATGGCTACACCTTC. Translating gives CASSLATTGPYGYTF.

This chain uses TRBV7-9 with TRBJ1-5; D is possibly TRBD1 (5 bases). Germline V gene lookup returns CDR1 SEHNR and CDR2 FQNEAQ (reference sequence). Trimming stripped 5 bases from V and 0 bases from J, with 20 bases between. CDR3 size: 18 residues. The CDR3 is CASSLGAGDRCSNQPQHF. The DNA of the CDR3 is TGTGCCAGCAGCCTCGGGGCAGGAGACCGCTGTAGCAATCAGCCCCAGCATTTT.

There are a few counts of this clonotype. The rearrangement joins TRBV6-6 to TRBJ1-2; no firm D call. V was clipped by 2 bases and J by 1 base, with 5 bases between them. The CDR3 is 13 residues long. In germline, CDR1 is MNHNY, CDR2 SVGAGI (reference sequence). The CDR3 reads CASSYESNYGYTF. The DNA for the CDR3 is TGTGCCAGCAGTTACGAGAGTAACTATGGCTACACCTTC.

V and J are TRBV20-1 and TRBJ1-1; 9 positions match TRBD1. V lost 5 bases to trimming and J lost 4 bases; unmatched junction nucleotides: 8. Germline assignment: CDR1 DFQATT and CDR2 SNEGSKA (reference sequence). This CDR3 comprises 14 residues. The CDR3 protein is CSASGTGLGTEAFF. The CDR3 DNA sequence: TGCAGTGCTTCCGGGACAGGGCTAGGCACTGAAGCTTTCTTT.

J is TRBJ2-6 and V is TRBV6-5; a possible D gene is TRBD1 (6 bases). The V gene's germline CDR1 is MNHEY and CDR2 SVGAGI. CDR3 length equals 16 residues. V was clipped by 2 bases and J by 3 bases, with 11 bases between them. The CDR3 spells CASSYQMDSGANVLTF. DNA of the CDR3: TGTGCCAGCAGTTACCAAATGGACAGTGGGGCCAACGTCCTGACTTTC.

This chain connects TRBV6-5 to TRBJ1-2; the match to TRBD1 covers 7 bases. This CDR3 has 16 amino acids. Germline assignment: CDR1 MNHEY and CDR2 SVGAGI. The ends lost 5 bases at V and 2 bases at J; junction bases unmatched: 11. CDR3 sequence reads: CASSQGGRARNYGYTF. The CDR3 DNA is TGTGCCAGCAGTCAGGGGGGAAGGGCTAGAAACTATGGCTACACCTTC.

The chain carries TRBV7-2 and TRBJ2-2; 15 bases fit TRBD2. Germline CDR1 reads SGHTA; CDR2 reads FQGNSA. The CDR3 has 19 amino acids. Trimming at V came to 5 bases and at J to 5 bases, leaving 12 bases not matched to a gene. The CDR3 DNA reads TGTGCCAGCAGCCCTCCGGGACTAGCGGGGGGAGGGAATACCGGGGAGCTGTTTTTT. Translating gives CASSPPGLAGGGNTGELFF.

Comments on this clonotype: One end of the junction varies from germline; a read error may be responsible. The chain employs TRBV4-2 and TRBJ2-3; D could derive from TRBD1 or TRBD2 (7 bases each). CDR1 is LGHNA and CDR2 is YNFKEQ in the germline V gene. This CDR3 spans 16 amino acids. Here the CDR3 reads CASSLMGGRGTVTQYF. The CDR3 region has the DNA TGTGCCAGCAGCCTCATGGGCGGGAGAGGGACAGTTACGCAGTATTTT.

This chain links TRBV9 with TRBJ2-3, with TRBD2 as a possible D gene (6 bases). Between the trimmed V and J ends, which lost 4 bases and 1 base, there was a span of 16 bases. Germline CDR1 is SGDLS and CDR2 is YYNGEE. This CDR3 is 16 amino acids long. CDR3 coding DNA: TGTGCCAGCAGCAAAGGAGGGAATACAGGCACAGATACGCAGTATTTT. Amino acids: CASSKGGNTGTDTQYF.

The chain carries TRBV6-1 and TRBJ1-5, with 7 bases that match TRBD1. The CDR3 extends over 15 amino acids. Germline CDR1 is MNHNS and CDR2 is SASEGT. V shed 8 bases and J 3 bases; nucleotides not matched to a gene: 10. The chain's CDR3 is CASSLLGTVNQPQHF. The CDR3 DNA reads TGTGCCAGCTCCTTACTAGGGACAGTCAATCAGCCCCAGCATTTT.

The chain joins TRBV11-2 to TRBJ2-6; no definite D call. Between the trimmed V and J ends, which lost 3 bases and 9 bases, there was a span of 6 bases. This CDR3 is built from 12 residues. In germline, CDR1 is SGHAT, CDR2 FQNNGV. CDR3 region: CASSFSYNVLTF. The CDR3 DNA sequence: TGTGCCAGCAGCTTTAGTTACAACGTCCTGACTTTC.

The chain couples TRBV7-6 to TRBJ2-1; 9 bases are shared with TRBD1. Germline CDR1 and CDR2: SGHVS and FNYEAQ. V was clipped by 3 bases and J by 0 bases; unmatched bases: 6. This CDR3 has 17 residues. The CDR3 DNA reads TGTGCCAGCAGCTTGGGACAGGGAATAAGCTCCTACAATGAGCAGTTCTTC. Its translation: CASSLGQGISSYNEQFF.

V is TRBV12-3 or TRBV12-4 and J is TRBJ2-3, with D unclear. V dropped 4 bases and J dropped 2 bases, with 7 bases sitting between them. The CDR3 totals 13 residues. CDR3 bases: TGTGCCAGCAGTTCCCTCAACACAGATACGCAGTATTTT. This codes for CASSSLNTDTQYF.

This clonotype was detected only a few times. The chain combines TRBV3-1 with TRBJ2-2, with a weak D call TRBD1 (5 bases). V was cut by 0 bases and J by 1 base, with 9 bases left in between. The CDR3 is 16 amino acids. Germline CDR1 LGHDT, CDR2 YNNKEL (reference sequence). In DNA form, the CDR3 reads TGTGCCAGCAGCCAAGAACAGGTTCTGAACACCGGGGAGCTGTTTTTT. Translating gives CASSQEQVLNTGELFF.

The chain has TRBV6-1 and TRBJ2-7; 8 bases are shared with TRBD1. V lost 3 bases, J lost 3 bases, and 1 base stayed unmatched. The CDR3 sequence is 13 residues long. Germline loops: CDR1 MNHNS, CDR2 SASEGT. CDR3 DNA: TGTGCCAGCAGTGAGGGACAGGACTACGAGCAGTACTTC. This translates into CASSEGQDYEQYF.

This clonotype occurred a few times. The chain joins TRBV27 to TRBJ1-2, with 7 bases that match TRBD1. Trimming took 6 bases from V and 6 from J; bases not matched to a gene: 4. Germline loops: CDR1 MNHEY, CDR2 SMNVEV (reference sequence). This CDR3 comprises 12 residues. The CDR3 DNA reads as TGTGCCAGCAGGCAGGGGGGCAATGGCTACACCTTC. This translates into CASRQGGNGYTF.

Concerning this clonotype: Mismatch with germline at one junction end may stem from a read error. V is TRBV6-1 and J is TRBJ2-1, with 10 bases that match TRBD2. The CDR3 covers 15 residues. In germline, CDR1 is MNHNS, CDR2 SASEGT. The CDR3 region is CASIEGLAAYNEQFF. The DNA of the CDR3 is TGTGCCAGCATTGAAGGACTAGCGGCCTACAATGAGCAGTTCTTC.

This clonotype has only a few counts. The chain employs TRBV4-1 and TRBJ1-4; possible D gene TRBD1, 6 bases. Germline V gene sequence: CDR1 MGHRA, CDR2 YSYEKL. Trimming took off 0 bases at V and 1 base at J, with 15 bases between the two ends. The CDR3 is 18 amino acids. This CDR3 is CASSQEGKSRGTNEKLFF. Here the CDR3 DNA reads TGCGCCAGCAGCCAAGAGGGGAAGAGCAGGGGAACTAATGAAAAACTGTTTTTT.

This clonotype was seen more than once but under ten times. This rearrangement joins TRBV6-6 to TRBJ2-3; D is undetermined. The germline gives CDR1 MNHNY, CDR2 SVGAGI (reference sequence). The CDR3 loop spans 12 amino acids. V was cut by 4 bases and J by 4 bases, with 6 bases left in between. CDR3 residues: CASSSAADTQYF. The CDR3 coding sequence is TGTGCCAGCAGTTCGGCGGCAGATACGCAGTATTTT.

This chain links TRBV14 with TRBJ1-2, with D tentatively TRBD1 (5 bases). CDR1 and CDR2 from the germline V gene are SGHDN and FVKESK. There are 16 residues in the CDR3. The V and J ends lost 0 bases and 1 base respectively, with 12 bases between them. Written as DNA, the CDR3 is TGTGCCAGCAGCCAAGATGAACAGGAGTATAACTATGGCTACACCTTC. Residues: CASSQDEQEYNYGYTF.

The chain links TRBV6-5 to TRBJ2-3; TRBD1 is a possible D gene (5 bases). Germline CDR1 and CDR2: MNHEY and SVGAGI. This CDR3 has 14 amino acids. Deletions cut 5 bases from V and 0 bases from J, with 9 bases between. The CDR3 sequence: CASSATASTDTQYF. In DNA, the CDR3 is TGTGCCAGCAGTGCGACAGCTAGCACAGATACGCAGTATTTT.

This clonotype was recorded a few times. This rearrangement joins TRBV7-9 to TRBJ1-2; tentative D call: TRBD1 (5 bases). V lost 7 bases and J 1 base, leaving 7 bases between the germline ends. Per the germline V gene, CDR1 is SEHNR and CDR2 is FQNEAQ (reference sequence). The CDR3 is 12 amino acids. CDR3 sequence reads: CASTTDNYGYTF. The CDR3 nucleotides are TGTGCCAGCACGACAGATAACTATGGCTACACCTTC. Full variable domain (rest looked up from reference TRBV7-9 and TRBJ1-2): DTGVSQNPRHKITKRGQNVTFRCDPISEHNRLYWYRQTLGQGPEFLTYFQNEAQLEKSRLLSDRFSAERPKGSFSTLEIQRTEQGDSAMYLCASTTDNYGYTFGSGTRLTVV.

There are a few counts of this clonotype. The chain recombines TRBV11-3 with TRBJ2-5, with D hard to call. Trimming removed 5 bases at V and 4 bases at J, with 14 bases between. The CDR3 runs to 14 residues. The germline CDR1 and CDR2 sequences are SGHNT and YENEEA. The CDR3 reads CASSLGPSLETQYF. As DNA, the CDR3 is TGTGCCAGCAGCCTTGGCCCCTCCCTAGAGACCCAGTACTTC.

V is TRBV28 and J is TRBJ2-7; TRBD2 agrees at 7 bases. V trimming: 2 bases; J trimming: 4 bases; junction bases outside the gene matches: 8. Germline V gene data show CDR1 as MDHEN and CDR2 as SYDVKM. This CDR3 comprises 15 residues. CDR3 in amino acids: CASSLKASGMYEQYF. The CDR3 DNA sequence: TGTGCCAGCAGTTTAAAGGCTAGCGGAATGTACGAGCAGTACTTC.

A single count supports this clonotype. The V call is TRBV7-2, the J call TRBJ2-1, with D maybe TRBD2 (6 bases). The CDR3 is 17 residues long. V was clipped by 2 bases and J by 0 bases, with 14 bases between them. CDR1 and CDR2 (germline): SGHTA, FQGNSA. CDR3 in DNA: TGTGCCAGCAGCTTATTGGGAGGACTCGTCTCCTACAATGAGCAGTTCTTC. This encodes CASSLLGGLVSYNEQFF.

This clonotype was counted a few times. The chain couples TRBV9 to TRBJ2-1; 8 bases line up with TRBD1. The CDR3 totals 13 residues. Trimming removed 4 bases from V and 7 bases from J; junction bases left unmatched: 4. Germline V gives CDR1 SGDLS, CDR2 YYNGEE. The CDR3 here is CASSPGDRNEQFF. CDR3 in DNA: TGTGCCAGCAGCCCGGGGGACAGGAATGAGCAGTTCTTC. Filled out from reference TRBV9 and TRBJ2-1, the complete variable domain reads DSGVTQTPKHLITATGQRVTLRCSPRSGDLSVYWYQQSLDQGLQFLIQYYNGEERAKGNILERFSAQQFPDLHSELNLSSLELGDSALYFCASSPGDRNEQFFGPGTRLTVL.